Sequencing of this T cell receptor beta chain was carried out in a study of CD8+ T cells in alopecia areata (dated by TCRdb to 2016 to 2018). A note on the overall study: Treated patients were enrolled in an open-label pilot trial of oral tofacitinib, 5 to 10 mg twice daily, for moderate-to-severe alopecia areata. Tofacitinib was given for 6 to 18 months, followed by 6 months of follow-up off drug to assess delayed response and recurrence. The study used high-throughput TCRbeta sequencing to examine T cell clonal expansion in alopecia areata, in both the C3H/HeJ mouse model and human patients. Scalp tissue and sorted CD4+ and CD8+ peripheral blood T cells from patchy and totalis/universalis alopecia areata patients and from healthy controls were covered by human TCRbeta sequencing. Patients on tofacitinib were biopsied at baseline and after 4 and 24 weeks of treatment, and several of the patients also had a later scalp biopsy. Scalp clonality was compared across normal scalp (n=4), patchy alopecia areata scalp (n=8), and alopecia totalis/universalis scalp (n=8). RNA was obtained with the PAXgene miRNA kit for fixed scalp, the miRNeasy kit for PBMCs, and the RNeasy kit for mouse skin. immunoSEQ multiplex PCR using 35 Vbeta forward primers and 13 Jbeta reverse primers was used to amplify TCRbeta CDR3 regions.

Libraries were constructed by the immunoSEQ multiplex PCR assay. RNA was extracted from all samples and reverse transcribed into cDNA as template for TCR sequencing. First-strand cDNA was synthesized with SuperScript III using a 2:1 mix of oligo-dT and random hexamers. A synthetic immune receptor repertoire was used to assess amplification bias, and residual bias was removed computationally. On the study's bioinformatics: Raw reads were preprocessed to remove errors, and CDR3 was defined by IMGT conventions from the conserved cysteine to phenylalanine. Clonality was calculated as 1 minus Shannon entropy normalized by log2 of the number of productive unique TCRs. Whether each scalp clone was CD4 or CD8 was inferred by checking scalp TCRbeta sequences against the CD4 and CD8 repertoires from sorted blood. In TCRdb, the immuneACCESS table is reduced to in-frame sequences with V and J assigned. These tables do not hold every clone; where another copy was compared, an unresolved V gene accounts for under half, and the others remain unexplained. The D gene and trimming were derived from the DNA, and the V and J assignments and clone size from that table. This sample is represented by hundreds of thousands of clones; roughly two thirds of them were singletons. The biggest ten clones account for 1% to 1.5% of the sample.

Reading the label with the study, this specimen's time point is: baseline before oral tofacitinib. Peripheral blood and lesional scalp punch biopsies were obtained from patients with alopecia areata. PBMCs were separated by density centrifugation and stained for CD3, CD4 and CD8, after which CD4+ and CD8+ T cells were sorted on a FACSAria. Study-level results and caveats: Compared with normal scalp, lesional scalp had higher clonality and more expanded CD8+ clones, particularly in alopecia totalis/universalis, a pattern that suggests antigenic drive. Unlike mouse skin, where gammadelta T cells dominate, normal human skin contains resident alphabeta T cells that get sequenced too, which complicates analysis of the scalp TCR repertoire. Shared TCR sequences between patients were less evident than in mice, which may be partly attributable to HLA diversity in the patient population.

Turning to this clone: This receptor's antigen is unknown. No base quality information exists; no much larger clone differs at one position.

The sample was CD4+ T cells sorted from blood, taken at week 0. The sequence came from a human donor with alopecia areata.

The base sequence is TGTGCCAGCAGCCGAACGTTGAATGAAAAACTGTTTTTT. Translated, it gives CASSRTLNEKLFF. The sequence is built from TRBV7-8 and TRBJ1-4, with the identity of the D gene unclear. CDR1 and CDR2, looked up from the germline V gene, are SGHVS and FQNEAQ. The CDR3 numbers 13 residues from cysteine through phenylalanine. Just CDR3 DNA is preserved here, 39 bases in frame from base 1. At the junction V is shortened by 5 bases and J by 5 bases, with 9 bases in between.